This T cell receptor (beta chain) was recovered during a study of cytomegalovirus exposure and HLA in healthy donors. General study points: One variant, a missense change in DCLRE1C, was linked in a later analysis to TCR beta V- and J-gene trimming.

V lost 2 bases, J lost 4 bases, and 21 bases lay in between. CDR3 length: 17 residues. The germline V gene has CDR1 SGHTA and CDR2 FQGNSA. This clone has more than one count but fewer than ten. Its antigen is as yet unknown. A multiplex PCR was run with 60 Vbeta primers and 13 Jbeta primers. The protocol was immunoSEQ multiplex PCR, while the TCRdb copy is restricted to in-frame clones and leaves out a portion. This sample has 150,000 to 200,000 clones; about three quarters occur once, and the top ten carry 5% to 8%. This clonotype originated in a man aged 40-50 years in good health and CMV-seropositive. The chain recombines TRBV7-2 with TRBJ2-7; maybe TRBD2 (7 bases). Sample: PBMCs. This chain's CDR3 is CASSLLLWGREHYEQYF. In DNA, the CDR3 is TGTGCCAGCAGCTTACTTCTTTGGGGGCGGGAGCATTACGAGCAGTACTTC.